Described below is a single T cell receptor (beta chain) sequence and its context. J was trimmed by 6 bases and V by 6 bases; bases with no gene match: 18. The CDR3 contains 19 residues. CDR1 is KGHDR, CDR2 SFDVKD, per germline. The sample comes from a study of blood T cell repertoires in COVID-19. The protocol was immunoSEQ multiplex PCR, while the TCRdb copy is restricted to in-frame clones and leaves out a portion. The sample holds 200,000 to 300,000 clones; around 90% are singletons and the top ten take roughly 4.9%. The clonotype was recovered from a woman aged 55-70 years with COVID-19, enrolled during active disease. The sample was peripheral blood. J is TRBJ2-1 and V is TRBV24-1, with 11 bases that match TRBD2. The chain's CDR3 is CATSQLAGGLGVLRNEQFF. CDR3 nucleotides: TGTGCCACCAGTCAGCTAGCGGGAGGTCTTGGAGTACTTCGCAATGAGCAGTTCTTC.